Described below is a single T cell receptor (beta chain) sequence and its context. Time point described: pre-treatment sample, taken before nivolumab and TIL therapy. This sample is drawn from a study of TIL therapy for anti-PD-1-resistant metastatic lung cancer. This was the immunoSEQ v3 assay. The method was immunoSEQ multiplex PCR; TCRdb's version includes in-frame clones alone and lacks a portion of them. The data show about 50,000 clones, 65% to 90% seen once. The CDR3 totals 17 residues. V was trimmed by 2 bases and J by 2 bases, leaving 16 bases between them. CDR1 is SGHVS, CDR2 FNYEAQ, per germline.

The starting material was blood, obtained at baseline. The receptor's source is a person aged 30 to 80 with non-small cell lung cancer. J is TRBJ2-1 and V is TRBV7-6; possible D gene TRBD2, 5 bases. CDR3 loop: CASSLTPMAEAYNEQFF. The CDR3 nucleotides read TGTGCCAGCAGCTTAACCCCTATGGCGGAGGCCTACAATGAGCAGTTCTTC.